This T cell receptor (beta chain) appears in the sequencing data of a study of blood T cell repertoires in COVID-19. About the study: PBMCs, B-cell-depleted T cells, or T cells provided the cDNA or gDNA that made up the material.

In the original processing: Amplification with reference gene primers provided the estimates of nucleated cell counts. Produced via immunoSEQ multiplex PCR; TCRdb's table is partial and in-frame only. That table supplies the V and J calls and clone size; D and trimming were determined from the DNA. The table has some 65,000 clones, around four fifths seen once. Trimming removed 4 bases at V and 7 bases at J, with 17 bases between. CDR1 is MNHEY, CDR2 SVGAGI, per germline. The CDR3 runs 15 residues. This clone was seen once. The chain is built from TRBV6-5 and TRBJ1-3, with D perhaps TRBD1 (5 bases). This sequence originates from a woman in her 70s with acute or convalescent COVID-19. The sample was peripheral blood. CDR3 DNA: TGTGCCAGCAGTTCCCGGGGCGGGGGAGGGAACACCATATATTTT. Amino acid sequence: CASSSRGGGGNTIYF.